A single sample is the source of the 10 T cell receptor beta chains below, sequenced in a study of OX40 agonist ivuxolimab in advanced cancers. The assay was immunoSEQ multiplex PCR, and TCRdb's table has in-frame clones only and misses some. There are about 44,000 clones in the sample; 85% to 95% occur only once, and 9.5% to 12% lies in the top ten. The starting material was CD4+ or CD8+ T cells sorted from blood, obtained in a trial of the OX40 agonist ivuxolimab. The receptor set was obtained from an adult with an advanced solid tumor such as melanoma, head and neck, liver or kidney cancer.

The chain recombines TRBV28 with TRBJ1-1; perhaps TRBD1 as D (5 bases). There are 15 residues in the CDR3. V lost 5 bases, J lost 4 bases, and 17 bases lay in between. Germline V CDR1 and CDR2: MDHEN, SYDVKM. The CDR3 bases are TGTGCCAGCAGTCCTGCCAGGGCAGGTTTCACTGAAGCTTTCTTT. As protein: CASSPARAGFTEAFF.

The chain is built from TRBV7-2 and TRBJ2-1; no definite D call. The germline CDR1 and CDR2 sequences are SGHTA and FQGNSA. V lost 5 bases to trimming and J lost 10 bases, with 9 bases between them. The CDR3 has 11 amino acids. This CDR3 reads CASSRLGEQFF. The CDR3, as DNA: TGTGCCAGCAGCCGCCTGGGAGAGCAGTTCTTC.

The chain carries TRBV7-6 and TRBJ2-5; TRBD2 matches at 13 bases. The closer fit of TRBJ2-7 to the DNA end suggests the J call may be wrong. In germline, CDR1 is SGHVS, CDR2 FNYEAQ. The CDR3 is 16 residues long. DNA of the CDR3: TGTGCCAGCAGCTTAGGGATGGGACTAGCGGGATTCGAGCAGTACTTC. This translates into CASSLGMGLAGFEQYF.

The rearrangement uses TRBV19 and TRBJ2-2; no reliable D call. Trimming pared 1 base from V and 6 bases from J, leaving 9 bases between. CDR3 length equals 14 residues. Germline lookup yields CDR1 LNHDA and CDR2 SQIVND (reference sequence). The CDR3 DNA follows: TGTGCCAGTAGTATAGGATCCGGGCCCGGGGAGCTGTTTTTT. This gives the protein CASSIGSGPGELFF.

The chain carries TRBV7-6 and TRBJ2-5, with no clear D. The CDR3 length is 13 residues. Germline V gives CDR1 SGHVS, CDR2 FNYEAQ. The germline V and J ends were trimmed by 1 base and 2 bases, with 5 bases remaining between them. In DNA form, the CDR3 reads TGTGCCAGCAGCTTAGTCGGACAAGAGACCCAGTACTTC. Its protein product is CASSLVGQETQYF.

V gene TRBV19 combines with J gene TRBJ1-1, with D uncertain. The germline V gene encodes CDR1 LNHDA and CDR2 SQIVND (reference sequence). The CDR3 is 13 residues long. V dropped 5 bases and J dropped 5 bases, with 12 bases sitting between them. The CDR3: CASSPRGGTEAFF. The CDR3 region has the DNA TGTGCCAGTAGTCCACGGGGTGGGACTGAAGCTTTCTTT.

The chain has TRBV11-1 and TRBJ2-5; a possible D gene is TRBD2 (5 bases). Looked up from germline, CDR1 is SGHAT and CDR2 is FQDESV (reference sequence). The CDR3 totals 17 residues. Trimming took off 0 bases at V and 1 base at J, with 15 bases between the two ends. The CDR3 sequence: CASSLAPGGGSQETQYF. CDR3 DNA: TGTGCCAGCAGCTTAGCGCCGGGCGGAGGATCCCAAGAGACCCAGTACTTC.

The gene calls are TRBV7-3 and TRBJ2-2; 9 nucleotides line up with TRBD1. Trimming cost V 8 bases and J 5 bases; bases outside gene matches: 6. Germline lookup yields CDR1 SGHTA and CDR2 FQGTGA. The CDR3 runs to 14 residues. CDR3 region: CASQPGQGTGELFF. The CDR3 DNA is TGTGCCAGCCAACCGGGACAGGGTACCGGGGAGCTGTTTTTT.

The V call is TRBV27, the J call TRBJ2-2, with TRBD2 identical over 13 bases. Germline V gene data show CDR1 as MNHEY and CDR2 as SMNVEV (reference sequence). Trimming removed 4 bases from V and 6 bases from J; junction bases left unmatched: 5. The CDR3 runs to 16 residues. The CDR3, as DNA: TGTGCCAGCAGTTCCGGACTAGCGGGAGTGCCCGGGGAGCTGTTTTTT. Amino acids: CASSSGLAGVPGELFF.

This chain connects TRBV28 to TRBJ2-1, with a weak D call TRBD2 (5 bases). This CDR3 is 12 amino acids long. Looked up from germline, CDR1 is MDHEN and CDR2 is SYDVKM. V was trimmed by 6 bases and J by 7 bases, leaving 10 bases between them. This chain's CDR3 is CASRDRRNEQFF. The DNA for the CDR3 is TGTGCCAGCAGGGACCGGAGGAATGAGCAGTTCTTC. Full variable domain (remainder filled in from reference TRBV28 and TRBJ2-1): DVKVTQSSRYLVKRTGEKVFLECVQDMDHENMFWYRQDPGLGLRLIYFSYDVKMKEKGDIPEGYSVSREKKERFSLILESASTNQTSMYLCASRDRRNEQFFGPGTRLTVL.